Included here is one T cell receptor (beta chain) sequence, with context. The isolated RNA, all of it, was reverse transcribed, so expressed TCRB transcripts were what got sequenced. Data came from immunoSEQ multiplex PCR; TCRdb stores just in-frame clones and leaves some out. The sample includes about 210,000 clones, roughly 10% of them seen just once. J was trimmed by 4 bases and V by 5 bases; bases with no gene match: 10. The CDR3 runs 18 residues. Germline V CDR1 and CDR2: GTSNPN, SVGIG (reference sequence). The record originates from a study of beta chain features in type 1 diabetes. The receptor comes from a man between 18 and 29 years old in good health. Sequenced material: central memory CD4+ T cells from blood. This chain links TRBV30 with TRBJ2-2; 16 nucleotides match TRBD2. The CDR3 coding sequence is TGTGCCTGGGACCCGGGACTAGCGGGAGGGCCAGGCACCGGGGAGCTGTTTTTT. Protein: CAWDPGLAGGPGTGELFF. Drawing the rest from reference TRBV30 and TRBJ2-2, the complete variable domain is SQTIHQWPATLVQPVGSPLSLECTVEGTSNPNLYWYRQAAGRGLQLLFYSVGIGQISSEVPQNLSASRPQDRQFILSSKKLLLSDSGFYLCAWDPGLAGGPGTGELFFGEGSRLTVL.